This T cell receptor (beta chain) was sequenced in a study of T-cell reconstitution after alpha-beta-depleted transplantation in children. The CDR3 is 13 amino acids. The V and J ends lost 6 bases and 3 bases, in that order; junction bases with no gene match: 4. Ten or more counts support this clonotype. Its specificity is not known. During its preparation, the TCRbeta library received unique molecular identifiers. TCRdb re-called the PCR reads with MiXCR, one entry per CDR3 protein. The data show 550,000 to 800,000 distinct CDR3 sequences, with around 12% seen just once and 0.79% held by the top ten. Overall study findings and caveats: Reportedly, roughly two months post-transplant, alpha-beta T cells arose from several hundred expanded graft clones.

The gene calls are TRBV12-3 or TRBV12-4 and TRBJ1-2; 7 bases match TRBD1. The sequence derives from a girl aged 2-10 years with congenital amegakaryocytic thrombocytopenia, due to receive a stem cell transplant. Sequencing used PBMCs, obtained before TCRalphabeta/CD19-depleted stem cell transplant. DNA for the CDR3: TGTGCCAGCAGCTTAACAGGGGACTATGGCTACACCTTC. Amino acid sequence: CASSLTGDYGYTF.